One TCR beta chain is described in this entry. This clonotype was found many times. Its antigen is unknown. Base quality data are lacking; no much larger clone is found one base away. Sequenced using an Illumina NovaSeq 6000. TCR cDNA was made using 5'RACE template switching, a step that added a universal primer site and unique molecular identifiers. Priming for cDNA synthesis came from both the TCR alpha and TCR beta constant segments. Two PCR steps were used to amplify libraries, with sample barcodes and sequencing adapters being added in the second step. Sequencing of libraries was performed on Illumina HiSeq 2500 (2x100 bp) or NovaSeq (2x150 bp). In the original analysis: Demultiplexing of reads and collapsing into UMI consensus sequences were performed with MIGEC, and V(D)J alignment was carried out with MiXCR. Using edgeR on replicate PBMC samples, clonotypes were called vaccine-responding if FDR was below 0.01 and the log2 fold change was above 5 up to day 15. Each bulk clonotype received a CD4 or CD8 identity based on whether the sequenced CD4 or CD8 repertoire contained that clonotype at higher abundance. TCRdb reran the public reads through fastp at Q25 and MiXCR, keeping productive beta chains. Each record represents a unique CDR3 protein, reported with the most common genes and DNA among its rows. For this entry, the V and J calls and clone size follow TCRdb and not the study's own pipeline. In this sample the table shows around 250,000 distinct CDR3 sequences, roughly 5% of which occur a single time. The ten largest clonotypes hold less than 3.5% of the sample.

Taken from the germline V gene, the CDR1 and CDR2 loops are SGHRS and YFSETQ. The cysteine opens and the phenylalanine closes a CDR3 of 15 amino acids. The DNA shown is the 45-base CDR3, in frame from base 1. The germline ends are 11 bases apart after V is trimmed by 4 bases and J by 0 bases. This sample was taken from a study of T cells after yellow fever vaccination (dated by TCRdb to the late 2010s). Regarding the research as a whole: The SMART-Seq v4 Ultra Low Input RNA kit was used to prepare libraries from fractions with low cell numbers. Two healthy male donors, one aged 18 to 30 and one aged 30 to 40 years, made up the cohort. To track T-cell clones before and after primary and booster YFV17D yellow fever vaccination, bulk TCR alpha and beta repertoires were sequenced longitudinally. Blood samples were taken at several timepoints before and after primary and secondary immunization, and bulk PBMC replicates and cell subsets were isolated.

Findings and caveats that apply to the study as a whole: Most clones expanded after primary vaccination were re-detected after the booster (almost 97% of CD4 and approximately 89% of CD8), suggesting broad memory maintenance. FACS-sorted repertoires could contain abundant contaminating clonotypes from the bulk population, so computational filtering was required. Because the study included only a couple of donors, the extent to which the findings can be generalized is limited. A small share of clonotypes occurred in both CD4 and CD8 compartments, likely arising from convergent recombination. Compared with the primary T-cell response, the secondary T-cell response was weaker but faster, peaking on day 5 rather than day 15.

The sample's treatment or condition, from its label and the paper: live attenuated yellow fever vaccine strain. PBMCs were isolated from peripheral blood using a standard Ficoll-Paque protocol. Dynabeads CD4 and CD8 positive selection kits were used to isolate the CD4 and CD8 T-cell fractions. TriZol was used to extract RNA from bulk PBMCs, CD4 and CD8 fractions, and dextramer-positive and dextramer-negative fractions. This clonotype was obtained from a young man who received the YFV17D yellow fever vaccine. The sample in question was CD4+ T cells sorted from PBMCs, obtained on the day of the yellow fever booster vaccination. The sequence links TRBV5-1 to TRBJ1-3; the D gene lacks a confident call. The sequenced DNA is TGCGCCAGCAGCCATGAACAGAGCTCTGGAAACACCATATATTTT. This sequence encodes CASSHEQSSGNTIYF.